Listed below are T cell receptor beta chains from one sample, sequenced in a study of early stage breast cancer tumors. Using immunoSEQ multiplex PCR, the repertoire was profiled, and TCRdb retains in-frame clones only, with some absent. The profile shows around 53,000 clones, just over 90% of them singletons. The specimen was blood. These receptors all come from a person aged 65-85 years with breast cancer. The CDR3 runs from the conserved cysteine through the conserved F or W. D genes are given only for firm matches. Clone sizes are given selectively: once, few, many, or a class where the clone is expanded.

clone size | J gene | V gene | D gene | CDR3 DNA | CDR3 protein
. | TRBJ1-2 | TRBV28 | TRBD1 | TGTGCCAGCAGTTTCTGGGACAGGAACCAAAACTATGGCTACACCTTC | CASSFWDRNQNYGYTF
. | TRBJ1-4 | TRBV2 | . | TGTGCCAGCAGTGAAGATAGAACAACTAATGAAAAACTGTTTTTT | CASSEDRTTNEKLFF
. | TRBJ2-1 | TRBV30 | TRBD2 | TGTGCCTGGAGTCCCGGACTAGCGGGACGGGTAAATGAGCAGTTCTTC | CAWSPGLAGRVNEQFF
. | TRBJ1-2 | TRBV4-2 | TRBD1 | TGTGCCAGCAGCGGGGACAGGGCTAACTATGGCTACACCTTC | CASSGDRANYGYTF
once | TRBJ2-2 | TRBV7-9 | TRBD2 | TGTGCCAGCAGCCTGGGACTAGCGGGAGTGAAAACCGGGGAGCTGTTTTTT | CASSLGLAGVKTGELFF
. | TRBJ1-2 | TRBV6-5 | . | TGTGCCAGCAGTTACTCACCTCAGGGGAACTATGGCTACACCTTC | CASSYSPQGNYGYTF
once | TRBJ1-1 | TRBV19 | . | TGTGCCAGTAGATGGGGAGTAGAGACTGAAGCTTTCTTT | CASRWGVETEAFF
. | TRBJ2-3 | TRBV6-5 | TRBD1 | TGTGCCAGCAGTTCCACAGGGGGCCCAGATACGCAGTATTTT | CASSSTGGPDTQYF
. | TRBJ2-7 | TRBV29-1 | . | TGCAGCGTTTCTACGATCACCTACGAGCAGTACTTC | CSVSTITYEQYF
. | TRBJ2-7 | TRBV27 | . | TGTGCCAGCAGTTTAAGGGTCAGGGCCTACGAGCAGTACTTC | CASSLRVRAYEQYF
. | TRBJ2-5 | TRBV7-9 | . | TGTGCCAGCAGCTTATATCGTCAGGAGACCCAGTACTTC | CASSLYRQETQYF
. | TRBJ1-3 | TRBV6-1 | . | TGTGCCAGCAGTGTCGCCGGGATTCCCCTCTCTGGAAACACCATATATTTT | CASSVAGIPLSGNTIYF
. | TRBJ1-1 | TRBV10-3 | . | TGTGCCATCAGTGCAGACCTGAGGGCTGAAGCTTTCTTT | CAISADLRAEAFF
. | TRBJ1-6 | TRBV10-3 | . | TGTGCCATCAGCGACAGGTCCTCCTATAATTCACCCCTCCACTTT | CAISDRSSYNSPLHF
. | TRBJ2-3 | TRBV10-3 | TRBD2 | TGTGCCATCAGTGGGGGGACTAGCGGGGTTAGAGGAGGAGATACGCAGTATTTT | CAISGGTSGVRGGDTQYF
. | TRBJ1-2 | TRBV4-1 | . | TGCGCCAGCAGCCAAGATCTCGGGTCGATCTATGGCTACACCTTC | CASSQDLGSIYGYTF
. | TRBJ1-2 | TRBV5-1 | . | TGCGCCAGCAGCCCCCCCGGGGGGCTATATGGCTACACCTTC | CASSPPGGLYGYTF
few | TRBJ2-3 | TRBV7-9 | TRBD2 | TGTGCCAGCAGTGACCGAGCCCTAGCGGACACAGATACGCAGTATTTT | CASSDRALADTDTQYF
once | TRBJ1-3 | TRBV7-9 | . | TGTGCCAGCAGCTTAGAACAGAGCAGAATCGGAAACACCATATATTTT | CASSLEQSRIGNTIYF
once | TRBJ2-7 | TRBV19 | TRBD2 | TGTGCCAGTAGTGATGGGGGGGTACGCTACGAGCAGTACTTC | CASSDGGVRYEQYF
. | TRBJ2-1 | TRBV11-1 | TRBD2 | TGTGCCAGCAGCGGACTAGTCGGGGGATACAATGAGCAGTTCTTC | CASSGLVGGYNEQFF
. | TRBJ2-7 | TRBV28 | TRBD2 | TGTGCCAGCAGGGAAGAGCGGGAGAGTTACGAGCAGTACTTC | CASREERESYEQYF
. | TRBJ2-5 | TRBV4-1 | TRBD2 | TGCGCCAGCAGCCACCCTAGCGGGGGACAAGAGACCCAGTACTTC | CASSHPSGGQETQYF
. | TRBJ1-2 | TRBV30 | TRBD1 | TGTGCCTGGAGTGCACTCCGTCCGGGACAGAGCTATGGCTACACCTTC | CAWSALRPGQSYGYTF
. | TRBJ1-2 | TRBV5-4 | . | TGTGCCAGCAGCTGGGACAAGGGCTATGGCTACACCTTC | CASSWDKGYGYTF
. | TRBJ1-2 | TRBV4-3 | . | TGCGCCAGCAGCCAACTAGACAGGCCAGAGAGCTACACCTTC | CASSQLDRPESYTF
. | TRBJ1-5 | TRBV6-6 | . | TGTGCCAGCAGGGCCATTCAGCCCCAGCATTTT | CASRAIQPQHF
. | TRBJ1-1 | TRBV9 | . | TGTGCCAGCAGCGGCATGACAGCGAACACTGAAGCTTTCTTT | CASSGMTANTEAFF
. | TRBJ1-1 | TRBV19 | TRBD1 | TGTGCCAGTAGTAGAGGGGACAGGGTGGACACTGAAGCTTTCTTT | CASSRGDRVDTEAFF
. | TRBJ2-7 | TRBV29-1 | TRBD2 | TGCAGCGTTCAGGGGACTAGCGGGAGTGGGACCTACGAGCAGTACTTC | CSVQGTSGSGTYEQYF
. | TRBJ2-5 | TRBV19 | TRBD2 | TGTGCCAGTAGAGGCGGTGAAGCGGGAGTCGGTAAGACCCAGTACTTC | CASRGGEAGVGKTQYF
. | TRBJ1-6 | TRBV27 | TRBD1 | TGTGCCAGCAACAGGGGTTCGAATTCACCCCTCCACTTT | CASNRGSNSPLHF
. | TRBJ2-2 | TRBV27 | . | TGTGCCAGCAGTCCCTTTTCCGGGGGAGAGCTGTTTTTT | CASSPFSGGELFF
. | TRBJ1-1 | TRBV15 | . | TGTGCCACCAGCAGAGAGGGGGGGGACACTGAAGCTTTCTTT | CATSREGGDTEAFF
. | TRBJ2-7 | TRBV6-5 | . | TGTGCCAGCAGTTACTCGCTTGTTGCGGACGAGCAGTACTTC | CASSYSLVADEQYF
. | TRBJ2-7 | TRBV28 | TRBD1 | TGTGCCAGCACTTCGGGGGACAGGGCCTACGAGCAGTACTTC | CASTSGDRAYEQYF
. | TRBJ1-1 | TRBV9 | . | TGTGCCAGCAGAAGTTACGGGGTCACTGAAGCTTTCTTT | CASRSYGVTEAFF
. | TRBJ1-3 | TRBV30 | TRBD1 | TGTGCCTTACCGGCAGGGGGCTACGGAAACACCATATATTTT | CALPAGGYGNTIYF
. | TRBJ2-3 | TRBV6-4 | TRBD2 | TGTGCCAGCAGGGAACGGACTAGCGGAACTACAGATACGCAGTATTTT | CASRERTSGTTDTQYF
. | TRBJ1-4 | TRBV28 | . | TGTGCCAGCAGCCGAGCAGGGCATGATAATGAAAAACTGTTTTTT | CASSRAGHDNEKLFF
. | TRBJ1-1 | TRBV9 | . | TGTGCCAGCAGCCAGATCCAGACAGTGAACACTGAAGCTTTCTTT | CASSQIQTVNTEAFF
. | TRBJ1-3 | TRBV18 | TRBD1 | TGTGCCAGCTCACTTCCAGGGGGCTCTGGAAACACCATATATTTT | CASSLPGGSGNTIYF
. | TRBJ2-7 | TRBV11-2 | TRBD2 | TGTGCCAGCAGCCCTGAGCGGGGGGCCTCCTACGAGCAGTACTTC | CASSPERGASYEQYF
. | TRBJ2-5 | TRBV7-9 | . | TGTGCCAGCAGCTTCCTTGAGGCGAAGACCCAGTACTTC | CASSFLEAKTQYF
. | TRBJ2-5 | TRBV6-1 | . | TGTGCCAGCAGTGGGGGTGGACAGATAGAGACCCAGTACTTC | CASSGGGQIETQYF
. | TRBJ2-1 | TRBV4-1 | TRBD2 | TGCGCCAGCAGCCGCGGACGCGGGGGGGCGATTGATGAGCAGTTCTTC | CASSRGRGGAIDEQFF
. | TRBJ1-2 | TRBV28 | . | TGTGCCAGCAGTTCCGAGATAAGAGATAACTATGGCTACACCTTC | CASSSEIRDNYGYTF
. | TRBJ2-1 | TRBV4-3 | . | TGCGCCAGCAGCCAAGTGGGTGGGCCGGGGAATGAGCAGTTCTTC | CASSQVGGPGNEQFF
. | TRBJ1-2 | TRBV7-9 | . | TGTGCCAGCAGCTTAAACGGAGCCCTCTATGGCTACACCTTC | CASSLNGALYGYTF
. | TRBJ1-6 | TRBV5-5 | . | TGTGCCAGCAGCTTGGAGGCAGGGGTCGATTCACCCCTCCACTTT | CASSLEAGVDSPLHF
. | TRBJ1-1 | TRBV29-1 | . | TGCAGCGCGACGACAGGACCGAACACTGAAGCTTTCTTT | CSATTGPNTEAFF
. | TRBJ2-7 | TRBV6-6 | TRBD1 | TGTGCCAGCAGTCAGACCGGACAGGGGCACTACGAGCAGTACTTC | CASSQTGQGHYEQYF
. | TRBJ1-1 | TRBV10-2 | . | TGCGCCAGCAGTGAGAATATATTGGAGGGGACTGAAGCTTTCTTT | CASSENILEGTEAFF